Presented here are 2 T cell receptor beta chains from one specimen sequenced in a study of shared clonotypes between healthy human individuals. Sequencing was performed with immunoSEQ multiplex PCR; in TCRdb, only in-frame clones are kept and a portion is missing. Altogether about 110,000 clones are present, about 63% being singletons, with the ten largest covering around 24%. The sample consisted of memory CD8+ T cells sorted from blood. The subset was: CD45RO+ cells pooled with CCR7-negative TemRA cells. The receptors were gathered from a young woman in good health.

The chain carries TRBV7-8 and TRBJ2-7; TRBD2 matches at 9 bases. CDR3 size: 17 residues. The junction had 15 bases not matched to a gene; V was cut back by 5 bases and J by 4 bases. Germline loops: CDR1 SGHVS, CDR2 FQNEAQ. The CDR3 nucleotides read TGTGCCAGCAGCACCCCTCGACAAGCGGGGGGAGCATACGAGCAGTACTTC. Translated, it gives CASSTPRQAGGAYEQYF.

The gene calls are TRBV4-2 and TRBJ2-7; weak D call: TRBD2 (5 bases). V was trimmed by 1 base and J by 5 bases, leaving 18 bases between them. CDR1 LGHNA and CDR2 YNFKEQ come from the germline V gene. The CDR3 extends over 16 amino acids. In nucleotides, the CDR3 is TGTGCCAGCAGCCAAGGCCCCGCGGCTAGCTTCCACGAGCAGTACTTC. It codes for CASSQGPAASFHEQYF.